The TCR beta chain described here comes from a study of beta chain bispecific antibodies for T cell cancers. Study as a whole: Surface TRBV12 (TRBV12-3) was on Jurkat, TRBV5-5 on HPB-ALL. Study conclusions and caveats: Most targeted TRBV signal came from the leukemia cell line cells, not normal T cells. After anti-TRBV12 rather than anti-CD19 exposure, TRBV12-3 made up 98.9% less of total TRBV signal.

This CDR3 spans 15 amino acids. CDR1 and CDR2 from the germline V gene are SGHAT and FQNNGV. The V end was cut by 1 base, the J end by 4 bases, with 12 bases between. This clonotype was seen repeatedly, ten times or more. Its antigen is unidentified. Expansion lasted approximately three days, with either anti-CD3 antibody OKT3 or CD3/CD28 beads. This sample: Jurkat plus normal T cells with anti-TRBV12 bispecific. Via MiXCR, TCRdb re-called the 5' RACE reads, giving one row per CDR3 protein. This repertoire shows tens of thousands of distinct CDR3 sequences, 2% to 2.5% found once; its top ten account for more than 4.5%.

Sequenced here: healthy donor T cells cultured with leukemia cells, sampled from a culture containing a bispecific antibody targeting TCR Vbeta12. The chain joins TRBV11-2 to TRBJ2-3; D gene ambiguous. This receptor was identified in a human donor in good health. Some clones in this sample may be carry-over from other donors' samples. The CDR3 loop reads CASSLVSGGSDTQYF. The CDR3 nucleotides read TGTGCCAGCAGCTTAGTGTCAGGTGGTTCAGATACGCAGTATTTT. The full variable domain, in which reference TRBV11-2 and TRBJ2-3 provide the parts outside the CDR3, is EAGVAQSPRYKIIEKRQSVAFWCNPISGHATLYWYQQILGQGPKLLIQFQNNGVVDDSQLPKDRFSAERLKGVDSTLKIQPAKLEDSAVYLCASSLVSGGSDTQYFGPGTRLTVL.